This T cell receptor beta chain was profiled in a study of pediatric ulcerative colitis. The rectum was sampled with one to two pinch biopsies at colonoscopy. Before the diagnostic colonoscopy, ulcerative colitis patients were free of immunosuppressive medication. This CDR3 spans 14 amino acids. Germline V CDR1 and CDR2: MDHEN, SYDVKM. Trimming stripped 10 bases from V and 7 bases from J, with 20 bases between. Sequencing depth was up to 500,000 reads per sample. Profiled with immunoSEQ multiplex PCR; TCRdb holds only in-frame clones, not every one. Of 40,000 to 55,000 clones listed, around 79% are singletons.

This chain uses TRBV28 with TRBJ1-5, with D unresolved. The receptor was isolated from a girl under 18 with moderate ulcerative colitis. The specimen sequenced was gut tissue. CDR3 coding DNA: TGTGCCACCGCCCCTTTGGGTTTAGGGCAGCCCCAGCATTTT. This encodes CATAPLGLGQPQHF.